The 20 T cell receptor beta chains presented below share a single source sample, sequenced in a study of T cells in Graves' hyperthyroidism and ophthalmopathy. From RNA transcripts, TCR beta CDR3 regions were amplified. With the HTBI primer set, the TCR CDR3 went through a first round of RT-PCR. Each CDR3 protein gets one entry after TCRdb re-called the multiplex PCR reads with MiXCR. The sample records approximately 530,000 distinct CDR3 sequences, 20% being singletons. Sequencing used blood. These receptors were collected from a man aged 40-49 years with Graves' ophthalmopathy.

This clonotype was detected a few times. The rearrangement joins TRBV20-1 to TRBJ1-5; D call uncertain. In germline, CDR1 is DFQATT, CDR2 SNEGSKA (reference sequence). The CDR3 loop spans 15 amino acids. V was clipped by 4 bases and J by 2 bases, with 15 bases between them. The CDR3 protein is CSATTLAEGNQPQHF. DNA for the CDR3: TGCAGTGCTACCACATTAGCAGAGGGCAATCAGCCCCAGCATTTT.

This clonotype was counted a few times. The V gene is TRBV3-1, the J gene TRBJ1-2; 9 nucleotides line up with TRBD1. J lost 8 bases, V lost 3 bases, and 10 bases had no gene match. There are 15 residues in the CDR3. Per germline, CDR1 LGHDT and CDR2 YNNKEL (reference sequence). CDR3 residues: CASSHPTGGSWGYTF. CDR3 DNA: TGTGCCAGCAGCCACCCGACAGGGGGGTCGTGGGGCTACACCTTC.

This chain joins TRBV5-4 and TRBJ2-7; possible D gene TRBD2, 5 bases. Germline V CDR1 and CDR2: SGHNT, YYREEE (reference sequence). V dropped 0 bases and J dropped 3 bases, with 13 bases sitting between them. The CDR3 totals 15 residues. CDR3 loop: CASSLVGSGHYEQYF. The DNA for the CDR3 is TGTGCCAGCAGCTTGGTAGGGAGTGGCCACTACGAGCAGTACTTC.

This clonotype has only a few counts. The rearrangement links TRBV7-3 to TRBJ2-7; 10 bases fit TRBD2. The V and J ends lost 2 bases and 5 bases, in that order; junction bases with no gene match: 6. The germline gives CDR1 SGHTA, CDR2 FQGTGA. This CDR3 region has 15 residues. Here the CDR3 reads CASSLLPGLANEQYF. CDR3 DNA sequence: TGTGCCAGCAGCTTACTTCCGGGACTAGCGAACGAGCAGTACTTC.

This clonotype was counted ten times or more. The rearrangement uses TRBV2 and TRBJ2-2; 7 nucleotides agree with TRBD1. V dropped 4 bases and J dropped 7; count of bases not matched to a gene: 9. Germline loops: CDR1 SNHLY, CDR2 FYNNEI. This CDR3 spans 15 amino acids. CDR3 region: CASSVRGRGGGELFF. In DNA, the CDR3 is TGTGCCAGCAGTGTGAGGGGGCGAGGTGGCGGGGAGCTGTTTTTT. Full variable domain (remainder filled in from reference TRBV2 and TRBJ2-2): EPEVTQTPSHQVTQMGQEVILRCVPISNHLYFYWYRQILGQKVEFLVSFYNNEISEKSEIFDDQFSVERPDGSNFTLKIRSTKLEDSAMYFCASSVRGRGGGELFFGEGSRLTVL.

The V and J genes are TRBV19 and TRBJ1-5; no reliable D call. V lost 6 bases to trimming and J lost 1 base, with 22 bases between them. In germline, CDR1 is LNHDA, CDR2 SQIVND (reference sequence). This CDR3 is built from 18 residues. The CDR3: CASSAFQALTLSNQPQHF. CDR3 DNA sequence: TGTGCCAGTAGCGCATTTCAAGCTTTGACATTGAGCAATCAGCCCCAGCATTTT.

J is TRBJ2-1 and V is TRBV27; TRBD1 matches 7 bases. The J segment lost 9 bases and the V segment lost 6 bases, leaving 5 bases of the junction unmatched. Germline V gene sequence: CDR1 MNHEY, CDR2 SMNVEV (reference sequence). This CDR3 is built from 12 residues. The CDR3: CASSTGVTEQFF. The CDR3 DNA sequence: TGTGCCAGCAGCACAGGGGTCACTGAGCAGTTCTTC.

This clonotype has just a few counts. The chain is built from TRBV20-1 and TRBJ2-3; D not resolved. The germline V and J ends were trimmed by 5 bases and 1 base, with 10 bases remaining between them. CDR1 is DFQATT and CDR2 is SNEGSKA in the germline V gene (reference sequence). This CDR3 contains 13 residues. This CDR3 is CSADLRGTDTQYF. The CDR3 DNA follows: TGCAGTGCTGACCTCCGGGGCACAGATACGCAGTATTTT.

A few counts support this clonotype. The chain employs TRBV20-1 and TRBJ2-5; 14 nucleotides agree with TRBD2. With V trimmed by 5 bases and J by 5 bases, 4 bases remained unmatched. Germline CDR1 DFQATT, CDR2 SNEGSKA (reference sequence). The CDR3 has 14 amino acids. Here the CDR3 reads CSARTSGRLETQYF. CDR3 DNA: TGCAGTGCTCGGACTAGCGGGAGGTTGGAGACCCAGTACTTC.

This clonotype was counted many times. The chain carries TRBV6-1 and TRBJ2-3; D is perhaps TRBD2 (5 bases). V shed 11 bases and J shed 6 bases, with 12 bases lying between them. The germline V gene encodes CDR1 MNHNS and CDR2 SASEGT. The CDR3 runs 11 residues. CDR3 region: CAARGGDTQYF. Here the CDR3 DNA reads TGTGCCGCTCGAGGAGGCGATACGCAGTATTTT.

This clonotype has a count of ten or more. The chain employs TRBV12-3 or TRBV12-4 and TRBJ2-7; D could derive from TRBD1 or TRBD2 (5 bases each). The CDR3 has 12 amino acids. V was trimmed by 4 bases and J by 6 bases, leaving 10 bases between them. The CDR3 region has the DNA TGTGCCAGCAGTTCAGGGACCCGCGAGCAGTACTTC. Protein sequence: CASSSGTREQYF.

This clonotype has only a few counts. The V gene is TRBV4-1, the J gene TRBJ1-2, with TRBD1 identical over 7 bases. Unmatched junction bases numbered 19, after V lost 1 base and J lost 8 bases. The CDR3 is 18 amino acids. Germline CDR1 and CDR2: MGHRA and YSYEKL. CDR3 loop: CASSQGRDRVGTMRGYTF. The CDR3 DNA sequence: TGCGCCAGCAGCCAAGGGCGTGACAGGGTAGGGACTATGAGGGGCTACACCTTC.

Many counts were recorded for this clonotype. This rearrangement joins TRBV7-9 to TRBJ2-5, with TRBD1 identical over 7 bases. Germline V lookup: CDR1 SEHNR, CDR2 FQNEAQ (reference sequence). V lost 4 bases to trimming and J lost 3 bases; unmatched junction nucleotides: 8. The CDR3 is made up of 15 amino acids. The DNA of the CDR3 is TGTGCCAGCAGCTCACGGCTGACAGGGAAAGAGACCCAGTACTTC. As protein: CASSSRLTGKETQYF. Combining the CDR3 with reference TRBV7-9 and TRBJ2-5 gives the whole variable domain DTGVSQNPRHKITKRGQNVTFRCDPISEHNRLYWYRQTLGQGPEFLTYFQNEAQLEKSRLLSDRFSAERPKGSFSTLEIQRTEQGDSAMYLCASSSRLTGKETQYFGPGTRLLVL.

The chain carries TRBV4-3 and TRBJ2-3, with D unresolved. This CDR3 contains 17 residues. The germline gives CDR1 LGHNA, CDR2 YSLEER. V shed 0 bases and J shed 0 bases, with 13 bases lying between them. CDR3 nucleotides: TGCGCCAGCAGCCAAGATCCCGGATATTCTAGCACAGATACGCAGTATTTT. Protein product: CASSQDPGYSSTDTQYF.

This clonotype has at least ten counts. Written as DNA, the CDR3 is TGCGCCAGCAGCTTGGGGGCTGGGAACTATGGCTACACCTTC. Amino acid sequence: CASSLGAGNYGYTF. The chain uses TRBV5-1 and TRBJ1-2; D is unclear. The CDR3 loop spans 14 amino acids. Germline loops: CDR1 SGHRS, CDR2 YFSETQ. Trimming cost V 0 bases and J 2 bases, with 8 bases left between them.

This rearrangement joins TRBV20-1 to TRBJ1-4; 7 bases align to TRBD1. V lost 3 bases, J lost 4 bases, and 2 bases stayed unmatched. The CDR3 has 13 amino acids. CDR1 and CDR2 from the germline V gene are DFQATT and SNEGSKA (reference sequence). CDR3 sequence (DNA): TGCAGTGCTAGCACAGGGGTTAATGAAAAACTGTTTTTT. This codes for CSASTGVNEKLFF.

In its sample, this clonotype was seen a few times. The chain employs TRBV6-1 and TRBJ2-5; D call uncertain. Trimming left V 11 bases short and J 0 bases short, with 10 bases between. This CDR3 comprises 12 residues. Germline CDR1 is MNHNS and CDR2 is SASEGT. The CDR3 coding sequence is TGTGCCGGCCGAGCGTACCAAGAGACCCAGTACTTC. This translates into CAGRAYQETQYF.

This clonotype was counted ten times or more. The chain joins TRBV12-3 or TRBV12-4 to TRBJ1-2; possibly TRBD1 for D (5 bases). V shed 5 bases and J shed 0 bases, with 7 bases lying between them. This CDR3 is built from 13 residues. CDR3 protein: CASSLRANYGYTF. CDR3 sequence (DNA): TGTGCCAGCAGTCTCAGGGCTAACTATGGCTACACCTTC.

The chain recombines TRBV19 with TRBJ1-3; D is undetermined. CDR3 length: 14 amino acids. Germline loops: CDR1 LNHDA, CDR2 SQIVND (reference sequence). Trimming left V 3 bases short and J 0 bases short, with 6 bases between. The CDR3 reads CASSIVSSGNTIYF. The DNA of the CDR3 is TGTGCCAGTAGTATTGTTAGCTCTGGAAACACCATATATTTT.

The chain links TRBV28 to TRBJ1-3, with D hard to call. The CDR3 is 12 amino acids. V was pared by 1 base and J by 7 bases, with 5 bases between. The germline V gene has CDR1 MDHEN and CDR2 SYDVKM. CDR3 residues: CASSLSSNTIYF. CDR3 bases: TGTGCCAGCAGTTTATCCAGTAACACCATATATTTT.